The TCR beta chain described here comes from a study of T-cell memory formation after mild COVID-19. TCRdb re-called the 5' RACE reads with MiXCR, one entry per CDR3 protein. The sample consists of about 500,000 distinct CDR3 sequences, roughly 21% of them appearing once. This CDR3 comprises 15 residues. Germline V CDR1 and CDR2: SGHRS, YFSETQ. Trimming cost V 5 bases and J 8 bases, with 19 bases left between them. The sequencing input was PBMCs or a T cell subset sorted from them (not recorded which). The chain couples TRBV5-1 to TRBJ1-4; tentatively, D is TRBD1 (5 bases). This TCR was sampled from an adult woman who had mild COVID-19 (a few samples of this study predate the infection). Cell type and time point are not known. The CDR3 DNA is TGCGCCAGCAGTCCACCGGGGGGAGAAGGGGAAAAACTGTTTTTT. This gives the protein CASSPPGGEGEKLFF.